This TCR beta chain was profiled in a study of blood T cell repertoires in COVID-19. Study-wide background: Acute and convalescent COVID-19 samples came from the United States, Italy and Spain.

Looked up from germline, CDR1 is LGHDT and CDR2 is YNNKEL (reference sequence). The CDR3 spans 14 residues. Trimming stripped 7 bases from V and 3 bases from J, with 16 bases between. Sequencing used immunoSEQ multiplex PCR; TCRdb keeps in-frame clones, though not all of them. The profile shows 350,000 or so clones, about 91% of them singletons. The source of this sequence is a woman aged 25 to 39 with COVID-19, enrolled during active disease. J is TRBJ2-7 and V is TRBV3-1 (or the pseudogene TRBV3-2), with D perhaps TRBD2 (7 bases). The sequenced material came from peripheral blood. The CDR3 loop is CASTLGGGRYEQYF. The DNA for the CDR3 is TGTGCCAGCACCTTAGGCGGGGGCCGCTACGAGCAGTACTTC.